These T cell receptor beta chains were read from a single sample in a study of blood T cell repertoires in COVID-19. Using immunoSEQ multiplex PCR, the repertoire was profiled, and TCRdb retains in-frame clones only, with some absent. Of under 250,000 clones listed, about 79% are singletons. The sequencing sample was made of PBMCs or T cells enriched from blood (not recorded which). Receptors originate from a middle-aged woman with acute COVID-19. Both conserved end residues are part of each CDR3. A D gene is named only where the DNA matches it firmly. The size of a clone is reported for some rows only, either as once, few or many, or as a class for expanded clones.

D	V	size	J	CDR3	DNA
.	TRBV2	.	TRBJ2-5	CASSADFLAEETQYF	TGTGCCAGCAGCGCCGATTTCTTGGCAGAAGAGACCCAGTACTTC
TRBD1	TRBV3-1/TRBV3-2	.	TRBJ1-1	CASSQTGANTEAFF	TGTGCCAGCAGCCAAACAGGGGCAAACACTGAAGCTTTCTTT
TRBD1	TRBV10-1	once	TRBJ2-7	CASSTDRADSSYEQYF	TGCGCCAGCAGTACAGACAGGGCCGATAGCTCCTACGAGCAGTACTTC
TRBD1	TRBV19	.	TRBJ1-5	CASSTLQGVGQPQHF	TGTGCCAGTAGTACCCTACAGGGGGTGGGGCAGCCCCAGCATTTT
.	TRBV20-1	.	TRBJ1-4	CSARDAKLFF	TGCAGTGCCCGCGATGCAAAACTGTTTTTT
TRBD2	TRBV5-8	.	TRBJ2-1	CASSLESSGNPVRNEQFF	TGTGCCAGCAGCTTGGAGTCTAGCGGGAACCCGGTTCGCAATGAGCAGTTCTTC
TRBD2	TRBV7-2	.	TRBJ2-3	CASSFSAGLSDTQYF	TGTGCCAGCAGCTTTTCTGCGGGACTATCAGATACGCAGTATTTT
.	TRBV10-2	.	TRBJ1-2	CASSEGRDGYTF	TGCGCCAGCAGTGAAGGCCGGGATGGCTACACCTTC
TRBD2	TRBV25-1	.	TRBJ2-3	CASSEFRSSGNTDTQYF	TGTGCCAGCAGTGAATTCAGGTCTAGCGGGAACACAGATACGCAGTATTTT
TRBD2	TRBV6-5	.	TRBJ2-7	CASTTLGGSFREQYF	TGTGCCAGCACCACCCTGGGGGGGTCTTTTCGCGAGCAGTACTTC
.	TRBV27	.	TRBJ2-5	CASTRRGGVLRETQYF	TGTGCCAGCACCCGGAGGGGGGGAGTATTAAGGGAGACCCAGTACTTC
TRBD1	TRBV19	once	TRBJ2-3	CASSPGGSRDTQYF	TGTGCCAGTAGCCCAGGGGGTTCGCGAGATACGCAGTATTTT
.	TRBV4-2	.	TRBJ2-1	CASSQAGAGRQYNEQFF	TGTGCCAGCAGCCAAGCTGGGGCGGGGCGCCAATACAATGAGCAGTTCTTC
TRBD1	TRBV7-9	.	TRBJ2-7	CASRQGQAYEQYF	TGTGCCAGCAGGCAAGGACAGGCCTACGAGCAGTACTTC
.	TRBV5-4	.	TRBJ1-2	CASSLANYGYTF	TGTGCCAGCAGCTTGGCAAACTATGGCTACACCTTC
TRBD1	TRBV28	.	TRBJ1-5	CASSALGPGQKDQPQHF	TGTGCCAGCAGCGCCCTCGGCCCGGGACAGAAAGATCAGCCCCAGCATTTT
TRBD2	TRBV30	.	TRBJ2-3	CAWSVPGLAGSTDTQYF	TGTGCCTGGAGTGTACCAGGGCTAGCGGGAAGCACAGATACGCAGTATTTT
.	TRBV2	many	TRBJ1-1	CASSYGGAESTEAFF	TGTGCCAGCAGTTATGGGGGGGCCGAGAGCACTGAAGCTTTCTTT
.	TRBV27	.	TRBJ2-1	CASSLSQQGLLAYNEQFF	TGTGCCAGCAGTTTATCCCAACAGGGTCTCCTTGCCTACAATGAGCAGTTCTTC
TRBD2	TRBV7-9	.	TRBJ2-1	CASSVTSGGGEQFF	TGTGCCAGCAGCGTTACTAGCGGGGGCGGTGAGCAGTTCTTC
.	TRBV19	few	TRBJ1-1	CASSIGSGSTEAFF	TGTGCCAGTAGTATAGGGTCTGGGAGCACTGAAGCTTTCTTT
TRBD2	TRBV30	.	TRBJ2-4	CAGDLAGGPYIQYF	TGTGCCGGAGACCTAGCGGGGGGGCCGTACATTCAGTACTTC
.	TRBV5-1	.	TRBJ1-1	CASSSGQNTEAFF	TGCGCCAGCAGCTCGGGACAAAACACTGAAGCTTTCTTT
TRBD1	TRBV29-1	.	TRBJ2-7	CSSRDRGSYEQYF	TGCAGCTCCCGGGACAGGGGCTCCTACGAGCAGTACTTC
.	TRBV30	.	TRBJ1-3	CAWSEGGVPNTIYF	TGTGCCTGGAGTGAGGGGGGGGTTCCAAACACCATATATTTT
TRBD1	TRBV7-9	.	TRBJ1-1	CASSARTGAGVNTEAFF	TGTGCCAGCAGCGCCCGGACAGGGGCGGGGGTTAACACTGAAGCTTTCTTT
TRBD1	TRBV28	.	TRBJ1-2	CASNYRGLSGYTF	TGTGCCAGCAATTACAGGGGGTTGAGTGGCTACACCTTC
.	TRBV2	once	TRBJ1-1	CASKKGESTEAFF	TGTGCCAGCAAAAAGGGGGAGAGCACTGAAGCTTTCTTT
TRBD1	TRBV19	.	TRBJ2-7	CASSTGQGVTGEQYF	TGTGCCAGTAGTACGGGACAGGGGGTTACCGGGGAGCAGTACTTC